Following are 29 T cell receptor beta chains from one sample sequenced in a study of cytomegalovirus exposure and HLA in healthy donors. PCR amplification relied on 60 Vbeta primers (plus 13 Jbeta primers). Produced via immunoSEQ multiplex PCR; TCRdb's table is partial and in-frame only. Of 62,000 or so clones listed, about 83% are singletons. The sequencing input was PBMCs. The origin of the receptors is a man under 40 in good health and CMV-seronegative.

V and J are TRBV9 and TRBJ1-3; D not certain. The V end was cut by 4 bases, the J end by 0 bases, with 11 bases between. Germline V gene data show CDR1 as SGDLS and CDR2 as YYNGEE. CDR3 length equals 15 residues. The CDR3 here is CASSPRQSSGNTIYF. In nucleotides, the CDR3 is TGTGCCAGCAGCCCCCGACAAAGCTCTGGAAACACCATATATTTT.

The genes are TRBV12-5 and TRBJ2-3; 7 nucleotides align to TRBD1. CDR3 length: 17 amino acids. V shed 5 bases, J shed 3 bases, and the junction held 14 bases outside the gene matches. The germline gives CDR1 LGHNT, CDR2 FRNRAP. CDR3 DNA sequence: TGTGCTAGTGGTCCGGACAGGTCCCGAGGTATGACAGATACGCAGTATTTT. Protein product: CASGPDRSRGMTDTQYF.

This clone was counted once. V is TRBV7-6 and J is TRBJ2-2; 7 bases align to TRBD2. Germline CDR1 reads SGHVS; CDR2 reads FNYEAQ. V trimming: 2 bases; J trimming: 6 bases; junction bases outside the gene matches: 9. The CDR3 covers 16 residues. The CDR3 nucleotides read TGTGCCAGCAGCTTAACCACGGCAGGGAGGGCCGGGGAGCTGTTTTTT. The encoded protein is CASSLTTAGRAGELFF.

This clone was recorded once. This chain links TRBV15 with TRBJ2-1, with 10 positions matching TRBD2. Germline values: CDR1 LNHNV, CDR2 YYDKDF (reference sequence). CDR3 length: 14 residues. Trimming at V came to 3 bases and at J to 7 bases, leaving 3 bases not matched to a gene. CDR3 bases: TGTGCCACCAGCAGTAGCGGGAGGCTGAATGAGCAGTTCTTC. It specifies CATSSSGRLNEQFF.

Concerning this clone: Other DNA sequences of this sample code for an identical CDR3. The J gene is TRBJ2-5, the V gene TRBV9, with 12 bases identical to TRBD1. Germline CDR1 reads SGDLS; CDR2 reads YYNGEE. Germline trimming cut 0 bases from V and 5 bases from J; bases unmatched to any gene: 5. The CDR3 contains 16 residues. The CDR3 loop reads CASSVGGTGGIETQYF. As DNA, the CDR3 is TGTGCCAGCAGCGTAGGGGGGACAGGGGGCATTGAGACCCAGTACTTC.

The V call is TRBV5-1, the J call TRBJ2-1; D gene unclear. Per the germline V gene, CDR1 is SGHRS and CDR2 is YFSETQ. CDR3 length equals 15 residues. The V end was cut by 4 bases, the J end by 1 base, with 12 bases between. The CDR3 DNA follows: TGCGCCAGCAGCCCCCACAGCAAGTCCTACAATGAGCAGTTCTTC. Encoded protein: CASSPHSKSYNEQFF.

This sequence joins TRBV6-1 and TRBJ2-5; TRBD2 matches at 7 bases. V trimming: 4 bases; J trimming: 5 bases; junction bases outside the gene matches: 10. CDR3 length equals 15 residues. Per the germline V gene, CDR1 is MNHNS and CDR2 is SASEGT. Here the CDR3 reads CASSGLAVLPETQYF. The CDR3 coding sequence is TGTGCCAGCAGTGGCCTAGCGGTTCTACCGGAGACCCAGTACTTC.

Written as DNA, the CDR3 is TGTGCCATCAGTACTAGCGGGGGCCTCACAGATACGCAGTATTTT. It encodes CAISTSGGLTDTQYF. The genes are TRBV10-3 and TRBJ2-3; 11 bases fit TRBD2. Germline-derived CDR1 and CDR2 are ENHRY and SYGVKD. Unmatched junction bases numbered 3, after V lost 5 bases and J lost 2 bases. This CDR3 has 15 amino acids.

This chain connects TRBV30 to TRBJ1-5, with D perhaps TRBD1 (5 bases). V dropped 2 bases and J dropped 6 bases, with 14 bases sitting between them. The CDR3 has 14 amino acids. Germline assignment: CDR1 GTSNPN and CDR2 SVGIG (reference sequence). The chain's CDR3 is CAWSRETGRQPQHF. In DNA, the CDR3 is TGTGCCTGGAGTCGTGAAACAGGTCGTCAGCCCCAGCATTTT.

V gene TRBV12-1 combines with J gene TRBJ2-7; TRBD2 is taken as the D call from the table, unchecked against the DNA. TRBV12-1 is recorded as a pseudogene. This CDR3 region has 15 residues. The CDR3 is CASTLRASGDYEQYF. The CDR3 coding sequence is TGTGCCAGCACCCTGCGGGCTAGCGGGGACTACGAGCAGTACTTC.

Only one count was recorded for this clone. Written as DNA, the CDR3 is TGTGCCAGCAGCTTAGCGAGAGGGGGGACTAGCGGGAGGGGGGAGCAGTTCTTC. It codes for CASSLARGGTSGRGEQFF. The chain combines TRBV7-2 with TRBJ2-1, with 16 bases identical to TRBD2. There are 18 residues in the CDR3. With V trimmed by 0 bases and J by 10 bases, 9 bases remained unmatched. From germline, CDR1 is SGHTA and CDR2 FQGNSA.

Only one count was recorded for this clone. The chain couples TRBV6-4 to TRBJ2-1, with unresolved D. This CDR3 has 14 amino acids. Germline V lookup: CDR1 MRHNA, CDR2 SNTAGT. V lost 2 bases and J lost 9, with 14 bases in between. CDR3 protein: CASSDPSRLFEQFF. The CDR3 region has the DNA TGTGCCAGCAGTGACCCATCGAGACTTTTTGAGCAGTTCTTC.

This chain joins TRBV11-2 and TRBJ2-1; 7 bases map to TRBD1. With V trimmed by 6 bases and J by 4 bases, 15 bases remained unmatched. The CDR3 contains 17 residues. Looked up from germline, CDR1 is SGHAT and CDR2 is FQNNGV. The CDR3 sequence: CASSSSLLRDSYNEQFF. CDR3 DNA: TGTGCCAGCAGTTCCTCTCTTCTCCGGGACAGTTACAATGAGCAGTTCTTC.

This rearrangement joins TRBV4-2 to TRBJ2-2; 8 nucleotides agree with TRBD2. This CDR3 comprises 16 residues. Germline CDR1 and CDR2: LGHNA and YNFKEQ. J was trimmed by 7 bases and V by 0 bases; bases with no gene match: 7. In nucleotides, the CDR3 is TGTGCCAGCAGCCAAGATCGGAGACTAGCGATCGGGGAGCTGTTTTTT. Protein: CASSQDRRLAIGELFF.

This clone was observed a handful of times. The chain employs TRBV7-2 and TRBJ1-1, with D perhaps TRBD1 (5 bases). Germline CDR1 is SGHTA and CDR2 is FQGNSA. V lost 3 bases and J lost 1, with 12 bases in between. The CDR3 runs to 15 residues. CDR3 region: CASSFQGSTNTEAFF. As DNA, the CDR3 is TGTGCCAGCAGCTTCCAGGGATCTACGAACACTGAAGCTTTCTTT.

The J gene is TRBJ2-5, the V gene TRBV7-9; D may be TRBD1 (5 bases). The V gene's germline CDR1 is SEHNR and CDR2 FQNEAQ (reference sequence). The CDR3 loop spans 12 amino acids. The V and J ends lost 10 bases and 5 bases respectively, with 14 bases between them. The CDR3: CATRQGGETQYF. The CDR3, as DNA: TGTGCCACGCGGCAGGGTGGGGAGACCCAGTACTTC. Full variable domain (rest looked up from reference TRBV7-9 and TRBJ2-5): DTGVSQNPRHKITKRGQNVTFRCDPISEHNRLYWYRQTLGQGPEFLTYFQNEAQLEKSRLLSDRFSAERPKGSFSTLEIQRTEQGDSAMYLCATRQGGETQYFGPGTRLLVL.

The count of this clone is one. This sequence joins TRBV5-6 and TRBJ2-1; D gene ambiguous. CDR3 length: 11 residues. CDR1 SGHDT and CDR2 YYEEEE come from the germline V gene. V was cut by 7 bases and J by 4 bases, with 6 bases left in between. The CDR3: CASETYNEQFF. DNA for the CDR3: TGTGCCAGCGAAACTTACAATGAGCAGTTCTTC.

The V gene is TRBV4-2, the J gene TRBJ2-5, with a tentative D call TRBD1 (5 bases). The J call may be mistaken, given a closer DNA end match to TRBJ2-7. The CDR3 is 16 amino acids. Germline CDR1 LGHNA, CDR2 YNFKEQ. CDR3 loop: CASSQVFDSQTYEQYF. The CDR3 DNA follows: TGTGCCAGCAGCCAAGTTTTCGACAGTCAGACCTACGAGCAGTACTTC.

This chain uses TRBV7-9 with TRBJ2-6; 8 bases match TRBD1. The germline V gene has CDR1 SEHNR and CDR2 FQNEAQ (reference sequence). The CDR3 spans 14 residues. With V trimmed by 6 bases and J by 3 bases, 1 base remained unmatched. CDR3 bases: TGTGCCAGCAGGACAGGGGATGGGGCCAACGTCCTGACTTTC. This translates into CASRTGDGANVLTF.

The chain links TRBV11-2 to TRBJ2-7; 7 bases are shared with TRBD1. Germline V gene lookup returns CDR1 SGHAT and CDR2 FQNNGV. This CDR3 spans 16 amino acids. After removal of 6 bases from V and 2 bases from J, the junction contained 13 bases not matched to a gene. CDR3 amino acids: CASRFSGQRLTYEQYF. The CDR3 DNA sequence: TGTGCCAGCAGATTCTCGGGACAGCGACTTACCTACGAGCAGTACTTC.

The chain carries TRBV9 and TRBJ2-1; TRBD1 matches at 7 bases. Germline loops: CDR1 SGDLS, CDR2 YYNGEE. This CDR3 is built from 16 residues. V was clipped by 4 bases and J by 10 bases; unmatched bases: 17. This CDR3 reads CASSPRWDSDAWEQFF. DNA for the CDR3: TGTGCCAGCAGCCCCCGGTGGGACAGCGATGCTTGGGAGCAGTTCTTC.

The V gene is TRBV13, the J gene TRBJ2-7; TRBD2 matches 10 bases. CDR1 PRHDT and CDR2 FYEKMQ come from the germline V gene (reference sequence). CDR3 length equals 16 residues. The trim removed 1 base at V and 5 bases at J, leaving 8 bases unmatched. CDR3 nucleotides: TGTGCCAGCAGCTTAGCTTATGGTAGCGGGAGGAACGAGCAGTACTTC. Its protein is CASSLAYGSGRNEQYF.

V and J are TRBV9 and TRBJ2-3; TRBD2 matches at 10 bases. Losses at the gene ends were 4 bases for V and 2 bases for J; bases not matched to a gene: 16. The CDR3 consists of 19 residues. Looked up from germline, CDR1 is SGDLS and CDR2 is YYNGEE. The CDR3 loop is CASSSRGGLAGANTDTQYF. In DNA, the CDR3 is TGTGCCAGCAGCTCTAGGGGGGGGCTAGCGGGGGCCAACACAGATACGCAGTATTTT.

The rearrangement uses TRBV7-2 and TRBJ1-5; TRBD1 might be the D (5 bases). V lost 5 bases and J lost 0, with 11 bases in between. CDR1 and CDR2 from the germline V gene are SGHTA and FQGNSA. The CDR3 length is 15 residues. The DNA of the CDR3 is TGTGCCAGCAGCCTCCGGAGGGGTAGCAATCAGCCCCAGCATTTT. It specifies CASSLRRGSNQPQHF.

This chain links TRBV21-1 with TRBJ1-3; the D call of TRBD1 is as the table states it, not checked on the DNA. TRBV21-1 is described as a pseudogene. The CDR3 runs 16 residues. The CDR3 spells CASSKVQGAQLNTIYF. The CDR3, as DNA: TGTGCCAGCAGCAAAGTACAGGGCGCCCAATTAAACACCATATATTTT.

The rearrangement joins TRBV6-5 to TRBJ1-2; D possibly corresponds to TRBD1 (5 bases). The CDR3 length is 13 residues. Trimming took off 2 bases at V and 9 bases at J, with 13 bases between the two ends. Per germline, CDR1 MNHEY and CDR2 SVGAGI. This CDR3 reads CASSYGGGCSYTF. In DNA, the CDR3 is TGTGCCAGCAGTTACGGGGGGGGGTGCAGCTACACCTTC.

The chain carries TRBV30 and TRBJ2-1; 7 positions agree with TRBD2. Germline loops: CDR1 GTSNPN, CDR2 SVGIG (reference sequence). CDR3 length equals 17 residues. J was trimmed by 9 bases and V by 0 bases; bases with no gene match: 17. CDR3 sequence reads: CAWSVRPWDYDGGEQFF. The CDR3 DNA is TGTGCCTGGAGTGTACGCCCATGGGACTACGACGGGGGTGAGCAGTTCTTC.

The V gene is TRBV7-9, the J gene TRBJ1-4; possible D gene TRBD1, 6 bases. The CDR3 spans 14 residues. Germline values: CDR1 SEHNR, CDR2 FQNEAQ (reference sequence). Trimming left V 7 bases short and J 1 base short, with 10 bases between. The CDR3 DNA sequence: TGTGCCAGCACCCACAGGGAAACTAATGAAAAACTGTTTTTT. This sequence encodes CASTHRETNEKLFF. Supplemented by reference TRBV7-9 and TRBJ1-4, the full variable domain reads DTGVSQNPRHKITKRGQNVTFRCDPISEHNRLYWYRQTLGQGPEFLTYFQNEAQLEKSRLLSDRFSAERPKGSFSTLEIQRTEQGDSAMYLCASTHRETNEKLFFGSGTQLSVL.

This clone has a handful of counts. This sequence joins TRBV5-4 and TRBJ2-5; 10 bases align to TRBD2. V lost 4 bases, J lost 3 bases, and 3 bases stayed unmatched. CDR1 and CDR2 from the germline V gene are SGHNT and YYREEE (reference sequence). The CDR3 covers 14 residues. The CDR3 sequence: CASSTSGAKETQYF. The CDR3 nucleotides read TGTGCCAGCAGCACTAGCGGGGCGAAAGAGACCCAGTACTTC. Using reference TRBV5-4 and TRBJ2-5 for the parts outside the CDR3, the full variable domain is ETGVTQSPTHLIKTRGQQVTLRCSSQSGHNTVSWYQQALGQGPQFIFQYYREEENGRGNFPPRFSGLQFPNYSSELNVNALELDDSALYLCASSTSGAKETQYFGPGTRLLVL.